These 22 T cell receptor beta chains originate from one sample sequenced in a study of blood T cell repertoires in COVID-19. Clones were read by immunoSEQ multiplex PCR, and TCRdb kept only the in-frame ones, dropping some. The profile shows about 130,000 clones, roughly 80% of them singletons. Sequenced: PBMCs or T cells enriched from blood (not recorded which). The receptor source for this set is a man aged 50-60 years who had recovered from COVID-19.

The V and J genes are TRBV2 and TRBJ2-5; 11 bases map to TRBD2. This CDR3 is built from 15 residues. The V gene end was trimmed by 8 bases and the J gene end by 1 base; junction bases not matched to a gene: 6. The germline V gene encodes CDR1 SNHLY and CDR2 FYNNEI. CDR3 loop: CASARLAGSQETQYF. The CDR3 bases are TGTGCCAGCGCTAGACTAGCGGGGTCCCAAGAGACCCAGTACTTC.

In its sample, this clone was seen a few times. V and J are TRBV29-1 and TRBJ1-1, with TRBD1 matching over 9 bases. CDR3 length: 13 amino acids. V trimming: 6 bases; J trimming: 1 base; junction bases outside the gene matches: 3. Germline V gene sequence: CDR1 SQVTM, CDR2 ANQGSEA. CDR3 amino acids: CSVGQGPNTEAFF. CDR3 DNA sequence: TGCAGCGTGGGACAGGGCCCGAACACTGAAGCTTTCTTT.

The chain carries TRBV7-3 and TRBJ1-1; no firm D call. Germline assignment: CDR1 SGHTA and CDR2 FQGTGA. V gave up 0 bases and J gave up 4 bases, with 6 bases separating them. The CDR3 has 13 residues. The CDR3 region is CASSLTTGTEAFF. Written as DNA, the CDR3 is TGTGCCAGCAGCTTAACGACGGGCACTGAAGCTTTCTTT.

The gene calls are TRBV7-2 and TRBJ1-3; a weak D match, TRBD1 (5 bases). The CDR3 consists of 14 residues. V was trimmed by 4 bases and J by 0 bases, leaving 7 bases between them. Germline V gives CDR1 SGHTA, CDR2 FQGNSA. In DNA, the CDR3 is TGTGCCAGCAGCTCCGGGGGCTCTGGAAACACCATATATTTT. The encoded protein is CASSSGGSGNTIYF.

The V call is TRBV7-2, the J call TRBJ1-5; D gene unclear. Looked up from germline, CDR1 is SGHTA and CDR2 is FQGNSA. There are 13 residues in the CDR3. V shed 0 bases and J shed 7 bases, with 7 bases lying between them. The CDR3 bases are TGTGCCAGCAGCTTAGCCATAGTCCAGCCCCAGCATTTT. Translated: CASSLAIVQPQHF. Full variable domain (missing parts from reference TRBV7-2 and TRBJ1-5): GAGVSQSPSNKVTEKGKDVELRCDPISGHTALYWYRQSLGQGLEFLIYFQGNSAPDKSGLPSDRFSAERTGGSVSTLTIQRTQQEDSAVYLCASSLAIVQPQHFGDGTRLSIL.

The J gene is TRBJ1-4, the V gene TRBV7-9, with no clear D. The CDR3 contains 14 residues. The germline V gene has CDR1 SEHNR and CDR2 FQNEAQ (reference sequence). The V end was cut by 3 bases, the J end by 7 bases, with 12 bases between. The DNA for the CDR3 is TGTGCCAGCAGCTTGGGAGGGCTGGGTGAAAAACTGTTTTTT. Protein sequence: CASSLGGLGEKLFF.

The J gene is TRBJ1-1, the V gene TRBV7-9; unclear D gene. V was cut by 1 base and J by 5 bases, with 5 bases left in between. CDR1 is SEHNR, CDR2 FQNEAQ, per germline (reference sequence). The CDR3 loop spans 12 amino acids. The CDR3 region has the DNA TGTGCCAGCAGCTTAGACGGGACTGAAGCTTTCTTT. Protein sequence: CASSLDGTEAFF.

The gene calls are TRBV23-1 and TRBJ1-5; TRBD1 might be the D (5 bases). TRBV23-1 is placed among ORFs of uncertain function. This CDR3 has 13 residues. Trimming left V 1 base short and J 7 bases short, with 8 bases between. The chain's CDR3 is CASSQCGGQPQHF. The CDR3 bases are TGCGCCAGCAGTCAATGTGGGGGGCAGCCCCAGCATTTT.

V and J are TRBV11-2 and TRBJ1-5; 8 positions agree with TRBD1. This CDR3 spans 18 amino acids. Germline V gene lookup returns CDR1 SGHAT and CDR2 FQNNGV. The ends lost 4 bases at V and 6 bases at J; junction bases unmatched: 17. The CDR3 reads CASSSSATGQGKGQPQHF. The CDR3 nucleotides are TGTGCCAGCAGCTCAAGCGCGACCGGACAGGGCAAGGGTCAGCCCCAGCATTTT. The full variable domain, completed using reference TRBV11-2 and TRBJ1-5, is EAGVAQSPRYKIIEKRQSVAFWCNPISGHATLYWYQQILGQGPKLLIQFQNNGVVDDSQLPKDRFSAERLKGVDSTLKIQPAKLEDSAVYLCASSSSATGQGKGQPQHFGDGTRLSIL.

This rearrangement joins TRBV6-2 or TRBV6-3 to TRBJ1-5, with D tentatively TRBD1 (5 bases). The CDR3 loop spans 14 amino acids. Trimming cost V 3 bases and J 7 bases, with 13 bases left between them. CDR1 is MNHEY, CDR2 SVGEGT, per germline. CDR3 sequence reads: CASSYAGLVQPQHF. The CDR3, as DNA: TGTGCCAGCAGTTATGCAGGGTTGGTACAGCCCCAGCATTTT.

This chain uses TRBV6-2 or TRBV6-3 with TRBJ1-6, with 7 bases that match TRBD1. The CDR3 extends over 20 amino acids. The V segment lost 2 bases and the J segment 0 bases; nucleotides outside the gene matches: 13. Germline V gene sequence: CDR1 MNHEY, CDR2 SVGEGT. The CDR3 nucleotides are TGTGCCAGCAGTTACCCCCAACTTACAGGGGCGAGCTCCTATAATTCACCCCTCCACTTT. This translates into CASSYPQLTGASSYNSPLHF.

The CDR3 loop reads CASSLDRVGYEQYF. The CDR3 DNA is TGTGCCAGCAGCCTAGACAGGGTTGGCTACGAGCAGTACTTC. The gene calls are TRBV7-2 and TRBJ2-7, with TRBD1 identical over 7 bases. This CDR3 region has 14 residues. The ends lost 5 bases at V and 3 bases at J; junction bases unmatched: 7. Germline values: CDR1 SGHTA, CDR2 FQGNSA.

The table lists this clone with many counts. V is TRBV6-2 or TRBV6-3 and J is TRBJ1-5, with 7 bases lining up with TRBD1. The germline V gene has CDR1 MNHEY and CDR2 SVGEGT. Unmatched junction bases numbered 6, after V lost 3 bases and J lost 7 bases. The CDR3 has 14 residues. This CDR3 reads CASSYEGAAQPQHF. In DNA, the CDR3 is TGTGCCAGCAGTTATGAGGGGGCGGCGCAGCCCCAGCATTTT.

The rearrangement links TRBV3-1 (or the pseudogene TRBV3-2) to TRBJ2-5; tentatively, D is TRBD1 (6 bases). CDR3 length: 13 amino acids. V gave up 3 bases and J gave up 2 bases, with 7 bases separating them. CDR1 LGHDT and CDR2 YNNKEL come from the germline V gene (reference sequence). The CDR3, as DNA: TGTGCCAGCAGCCAGGGGGCGCAAGAGACCCAGTACTTC. This gives the protein CASSQGAQETQYF.

The rearrangement uses TRBV4-1 and TRBJ2-1; a possible D gene is TRBD1 (6 bases). Germline V gives CDR1 MGHRA, CDR2 YSYEKL. This CDR3 region has 14 residues. Trimming stripped 4 bases from V and 8 bases from J, with 15 bases between. CDR3 in amino acids: CASSPSRGSDEQFF. For the CDR3, the DNA is TGCGCCAGCAGCCCCTCAAGGGGGTCGGATGAGCAGTTCTTC.

The rearrangement joins TRBV13 to TRBJ1-1; no reliable D call. CDR3 size: 14 residues. The germline V gene encodes CDR1 PRHDT and CDR2 FYEKMQ (reference sequence). Trimming stripped 2 bases from V and 1 base from J, with 8 bases between. The CDR3 loop is CASSLTEGNTEAFF. CDR3 DNA: TGTGCCAGCAGCTTAACAGAGGGGAACACTGAAGCTTTCTTT.

The gene calls are TRBV7-2 and TRBJ1-4, with D unclear. CDR1 SGHTA and CDR2 FQGNSA come from the germline V gene. V was cut by 3 bases and J by 1 base, with 6 bases left in between. The CDR3 spans 14 residues. The CDR3 sequence is CASSFSRTNEKLFF. CDR3 DNA: TGTGCCAGCAGCTTTAGCAGAACTAATGAAAAACTGTTTTTT.

J is TRBJ1-1 and V is TRBV27; 8 bases line up with TRBD1. CDR1 and CDR2 (germline): MNHEY, SMNVEV (reference sequence). The J segment lost 1 base and the V segment lost 5 bases, leaving 6 bases of the junction unmatched. CDR3 length equals 15 residues. CDR3: CASSPRTGWNTEAFF. CDR3 bases: TGTGCCAGCAGTCCTCGGACAGGGTGGAACACTGAAGCTTTCTTT.

The chain carries TRBV19 and TRBJ2-2; perhaps TRBD1 as D (5 bases). V lost 3 bases to trimming and J lost 1 base, with 6 bases between them. The CDR3 is 14 amino acids. Germline-derived CDR1 and CDR2 are LNHDA and SQIVND (reference sequence). CDR3 region: CASSITGNTGELFF. The DNA of the CDR3 is TGTGCCAGTAGTATTACAGGGAACACCGGGGAGCTGTTTTTT.

This clone showed up just a few times. The chain uses TRBV11-3 and TRBJ1-1; tentatively, D is TRBD1 (6 bases). The ends were cut back, 5 bases at V and 3 bases at J, with 19 bases in the middle. The V gene's germline CDR1 is SGHNT and CDR2 YENEEA. CDR3 length: 16 residues. The CDR3 nucleotides are TGTGCCAGCAGCCGAAATTCGGGACACAGCGACACTGAAGCTTTCTTT. Translated, it gives CASSRNSGHSDTEAFF.

This clone appeared a single time. The rearrangement links TRBV28 to TRBJ1-1; tentative D call: TRBD1 (6 bases). Trimming removed 5 bases at V and 4 bases at J, with 14 bases between. The CDR3 covers 14 residues. Germline CDR1 MDHEN, CDR2 SYDVKM. CDR3 nucleotides: TGTGCCAGCAGTACCCCAGGGGCGGGCACTGAAGCTTTCTTT. Translating it yields CASSTPGAGTEAFF.

This chain uses TRBV5-4 with TRBJ1-1; 10 bases match TRBD1. Germline values: CDR1 SGHNT, CDR2 YYREEE (reference sequence). Trimming cost V 4 bases and J 2 bases; bases outside gene matches: 5. This CDR3 spans 15 amino acids. DNA of the CDR3: TGTGCCAGCAGCCAAGGACAGGGGGGAAACACTGAAGCTTTCTTT. Its translation: CASSQGQGGNTEAFF.